The 17 T cell receptor beta chains given below trace back to one sample, sequenced in a study of response to subunit inactivated influenza vaccine. Each CDR3 protein gets one entry after TCRdb re-called the RT-PCR reads with MiXCR. The sample has over 400,000 distinct CDR3 sequences, roughly 13% seen once. Sample: PBMCs from blood, taken roughly 45 days after vaccination. The receptors come from a man in his forties or fifties who received an inactivated influenza vaccine.

This clonotype was picked up a small number of times. The chain combines TRBV29-1 with TRBJ2-3; D gene unclear. V was cut by 2 bases and J by 0 bases, with 9 bases left in between. The CDR3 runs 14 residues. Germline-derived CDR1 and CDR2 are SQVTM and ANQGSEA. DNA of the CDR3: TGCAGCGTTGAAATTGGCAGCAGCACAGATACGCAGTATTTT. Residues: CSVEIGSSTDTQYF.

This clonotype came up many times. V gene TRBV4-2 combines with J gene TRBJ2-3, with a tentative D call TRBD2 (5 bases). V lost 0 bases, J lost 4 bases, and 8 bases lay in between. The CDR3 extends over 14 amino acids. Looked up from germline, CDR1 is LGHNA and CDR2 is YNFKEQ. DNA of the CDR3: TGTGCCAGCAGCCAAGACCGGGGTTCAGATACGCAGTATTTT. It specifies CASSQDRGSDTQYF.

This clonotype was recorded at least ten times. This chain links TRBV29-1 with TRBJ2-3; the D gene is possibly TRBD2 (6 bases). The CDR3 contains 14 residues. Trimming removed 0 bases from V and 1 base from J, with 8 bases in between. Germline V gene lookup returns CDR1 SQVTM and CDR2 ANQGSEA. CDR3 nucleotide sequence: TGCAGCGTTGAAGACGAGCGGGGCACAGATACGCAGTATTTT. Its protein product is CSVEDERGTDTQYF.

This clonotype was counted only a few times. The chain uses TRBV4-1 and TRBJ2-7; D may be TRBD1 or TRBD2 (6 bases each). There are 15 residues in the CDR3. The germline V gene has CDR1 MGHRA and CDR2 YSYEKL. V lost 1 base, J lost 1 base, and 11 bases lay in between. DNA of the CDR3: TGCGCCAGCAGCCAAGCGGGGGCCAGGTCCTACGAGCAGTACTTC. Translation: CASSQAGARSYEQYF.

V usage is TRBV14 and J usage is TRBJ2-5, with TRBD2 matching over 14 bases. The V segment lost 4 bases and the J segment 4 bases; nucleotides outside the gene matches: 5. From germline, CDR1 is SGHDN and CDR2 FVKESK. This CDR3 has 16 residues. Here the CDR3 reads CASSLWGLAGAETQYF. The CDR3 region has the DNA TGTGCCAGCAGCCTCTGGGGACTAGCGGGAGCAGAGACCCAGTACTTC.

V and J are TRBV7-8 and TRBJ1-5, with D tentatively TRBD1 (5 bases). V dropped 2 bases and J dropped 0 bases, with 11 bases sitting between them. This CDR3 comprises 16 residues. Germline V gene data show CDR1 as SGHVS and CDR2 as FQNEAQ. CDR3 residues: CASSLSAGHSNQPQHF. The CDR3 nucleotides read TGTGCCAGCAGCTTATCAGCCGGACATAGCAATCAGCCCCAGCATTTT.

This chain links TRBV5-1 with TRBJ2-1; D remains unclear. CDR1 and CDR2 from the germline V gene are SGHRS and YFSETQ. CDR3 length: 12 amino acids. Trimming removed 6 bases at V and 10 bases at J, with 14 bases between. The CDR3 sequence: CASKLDGPEQFF. Written as DNA, the CDR3 is TGCGCCAGCAAACTTGATGGCCCCGAGCAGTTCTTC.

This chain uses TRBV28 with TRBJ1-2, with TRBD1 matching over 7 bases. The CDR3 covers 15 residues. The germline V gene has CDR1 MDHEN and CDR2 SYDVKM. V trimming: 6 bases; J trimming: 4 bases; junction bases outside the gene matches: 11. CDR3 sequence: CASSRGTAILYGYTF. The CDR3, as DNA: TGTGCCAGCAGCCGCGGGACAGCGATCCTCTATGGCTACACCTTC.

Notes on this clonotype: Compared with germline, one end of the junction differs, possibly owing to a read error. V is TRBV2 and J is TRBJ1-4; 7 bases align to TRBD1. The CDR3 contains 19 residues. CDR1 is SNHLY, CDR2 FYNNEI, per germline. The CDR3 DNA reads TGTGCCATCAGTTTCCGATGGACAGGCCGGAGGAGGTTTGAAGAAAAACTGTTTTTT. Amino acids: CAISFRWTGRRRFEEKLFF.

In this sample, this clonotype turned up a few times. This chain connects TRBV6-5 to TRBJ1-4, with a possible D match to TRBD1 (5 bases). CDR3 length equals 14 residues. Trimming removed 4 bases from V and 10 bases from J, with 16 bases in between. Germline V gives CDR1 MNHEY, CDR2 SVGAGI. The CDR3 DNA reads as TGTGCCAGCAGTTCCAATAGAGGGGAGGGAAAACTGTTTTTT. Protein sequence: CASSSNRGEGKLFF.

This clonotype was picked up many times. The chain links TRBV7-8 to TRBJ2-7; the match to TRBD2 covers 8 bases. The V segment lost 5 bases and the J segment 5 bases; nucleotides outside the gene matches: 5. The CDR3 extends over 13 amino acids. Germline CDR1 reads SGHVS; CDR2 reads FQNEAQ. As DNA, the CDR3 is TGTGCCAGCAGCCCGGGACTAGAACACGAGCAGTACTTC. It specifies CASSPGLEHEQYF.

The chain links TRBV27 to TRBJ2-2; TRBD1 matches at 8 bases. Germline V gene lookup returns CDR1 MNHEY and CDR2 SMNVEV (reference sequence). This CDR3 comprises 16 residues. J gave up 4 bases and V 6 bases, and 10 bases lay outside the gene matches. The CDR3 nucleotides are TGTGCCAGCAGAAGACAGGGGCGGAGTAGCACCGGGGAGCTGTTTTTT. Encoded protein: CASRRQGRSSTGELFF.

The chain combines TRBV7-8 with TRBJ1-5, with D unclear. Trimming stripped 5 bases from V and 6 bases from J, with 17 bases between. Germline V gene sequence: CDR1 SGHVS, CDR2 FQNEAQ. CDR3 length equals 15 residues. CDR3: CASSPVVRSGQPQHF. The CDR3 region has the DNA TGTGCCAGCAGCCCGGTCGTCAGAAGCGGTCAGCCCCAGCATTTT.

The sample holds a few counts of this clonotype. Here the CDR3 DNA reads TGTGCCATCAGTCTGACACCGGGCAGGGAGCAGTACTTC. Amino acid sequence: CAISLTPGREQYF. The gene calls are TRBV10-3 and TRBJ2-7; D not resolved. Trimming stripped 5 bases from V and 7 bases from J, with 15 bases between. The germline V gene encodes CDR1 ENHRY and CDR2 SYGVKD. The CDR3 is 13 residues long.

The J gene is TRBJ2-5, the V gene TRBV28; 9 bases are shared with TRBD1. Germline lookup yields CDR1 MDHEN and CDR2 SYDVKM. CDR3 length equals 14 residues. After removal of 9 bases from V and 4 bases from J, the junction contained 9 bases not matched to a gene. The DNA of the CDR3 is TGTGCCAGTACAAACAGGGGGCGGACAGAGACCCAGTACTTC. Translation gives CASTNRGRTETQYF. Supplemented by reference TRBV28 and TRBJ2-5, the full variable domain reads DVKVTQSSRYLVKRTGEKVFLECVQDMDHENMFWYRQDPGLGLRLIYFSYDVKMKEKGDIPEGYSVSREKKERFSLILESASTNQTSMYLCASTNRGRTETQYFGPGTRLLVL.

The V gene is TRBV5-1, the J gene TRBJ2-2, with TRBD1 matching over 7 bases. After removal of 5 bases from V and 3 bases from J, the junction contained 7 bases not matched to a gene. This CDR3 comprises 15 residues. Germline CDR1 SGHRS, CDR2 YFSETQ. CDR3 protein: CASSFTGDDTGELFF. The CDR3 coding sequence is TGCGCCAGCAGTTTTACAGGGGACGACACCGGGGAGCTGTTTTTT.

The chain combines TRBV4-3 with TRBJ2-6; D is unclear. Germline V gives CDR1 LGHNA, CDR2 YSLEER. The V gene lost 1 base and the J gene lost 0 bases, with 7 bases spanning the gap. The CDR3 has 16 amino acids. The CDR3 region is CASSQVFLSGANVLTF. The CDR3 bases are TGCGCCAGCAGCCAAGTATTCCTCTCTGGGGCCAACGTCCTGACTTTC.